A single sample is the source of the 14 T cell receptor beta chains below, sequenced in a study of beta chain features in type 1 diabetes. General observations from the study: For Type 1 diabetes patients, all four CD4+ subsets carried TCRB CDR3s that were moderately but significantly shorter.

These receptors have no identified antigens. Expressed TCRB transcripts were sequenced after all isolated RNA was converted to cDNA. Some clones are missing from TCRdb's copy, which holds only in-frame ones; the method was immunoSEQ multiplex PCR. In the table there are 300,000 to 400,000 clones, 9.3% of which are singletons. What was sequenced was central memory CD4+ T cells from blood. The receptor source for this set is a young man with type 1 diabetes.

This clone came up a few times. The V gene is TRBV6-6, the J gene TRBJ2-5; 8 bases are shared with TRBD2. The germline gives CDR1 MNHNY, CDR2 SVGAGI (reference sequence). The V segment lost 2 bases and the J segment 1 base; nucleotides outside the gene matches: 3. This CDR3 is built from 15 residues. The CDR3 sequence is CASSYGRGGQETQYF. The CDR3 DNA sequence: TGTGCCAGCAGTTACGGCCGGGGGGGCCAAGAGACCCAGTACTTC.

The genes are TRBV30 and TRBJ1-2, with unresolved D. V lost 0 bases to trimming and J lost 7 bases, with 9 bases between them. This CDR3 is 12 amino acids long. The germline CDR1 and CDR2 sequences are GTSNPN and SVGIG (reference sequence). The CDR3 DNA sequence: TGTGCCTGGAGTGTGATGTTAGGTGGCTACACCTTC. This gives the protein CAWSVMLGGYTF.

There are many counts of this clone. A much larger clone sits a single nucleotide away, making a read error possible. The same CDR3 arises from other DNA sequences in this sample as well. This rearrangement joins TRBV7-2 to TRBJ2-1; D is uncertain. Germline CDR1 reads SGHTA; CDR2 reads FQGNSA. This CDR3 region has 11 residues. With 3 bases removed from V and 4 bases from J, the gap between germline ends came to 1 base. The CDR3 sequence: CASSFYNEQFF. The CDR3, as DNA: TGTGCCAGCAGCTTTTACAATGAGCAGTTCTTC.

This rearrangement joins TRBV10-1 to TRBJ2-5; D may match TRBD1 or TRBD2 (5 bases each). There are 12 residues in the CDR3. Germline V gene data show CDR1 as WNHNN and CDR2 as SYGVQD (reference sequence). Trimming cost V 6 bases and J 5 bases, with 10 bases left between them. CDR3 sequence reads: CASSGTLETQYF. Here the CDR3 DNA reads TGCGCCAGCAGCGGGACCTTGGAGACCCAGTACTTC.

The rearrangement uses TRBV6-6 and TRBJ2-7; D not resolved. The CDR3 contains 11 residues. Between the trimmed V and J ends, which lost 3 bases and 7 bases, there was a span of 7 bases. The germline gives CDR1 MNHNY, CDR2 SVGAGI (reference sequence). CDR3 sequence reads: CASSYLGEQYF. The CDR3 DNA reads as TGTGCCAGCAGTTATCTTGGGGAGCAGTACTTC.

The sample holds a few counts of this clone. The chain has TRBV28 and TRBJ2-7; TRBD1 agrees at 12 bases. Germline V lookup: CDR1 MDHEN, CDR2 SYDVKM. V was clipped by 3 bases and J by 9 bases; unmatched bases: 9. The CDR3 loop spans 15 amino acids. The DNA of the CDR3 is TGTGCCAGCAGTTTGGCCGGGACAGGGGGCCGGGGGCAGTACTTC. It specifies CASSLAGTGGRGQYF.

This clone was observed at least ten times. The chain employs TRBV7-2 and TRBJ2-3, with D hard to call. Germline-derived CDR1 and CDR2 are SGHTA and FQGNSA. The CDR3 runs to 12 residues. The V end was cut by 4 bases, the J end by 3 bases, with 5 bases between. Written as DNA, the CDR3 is TGTGCCAGCAGCTACTGGACAGATACGCAGTATTTT. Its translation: CASSYWTDTQYF.

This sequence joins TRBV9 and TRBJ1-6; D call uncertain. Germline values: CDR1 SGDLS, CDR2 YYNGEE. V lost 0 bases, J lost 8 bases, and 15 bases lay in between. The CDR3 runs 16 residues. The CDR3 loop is CASSVEVRTADSPLHF. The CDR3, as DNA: TGTGCCAGCAGCGTAGAGGTGAGAACGGCAGATTCACCCCTCCACTTT.

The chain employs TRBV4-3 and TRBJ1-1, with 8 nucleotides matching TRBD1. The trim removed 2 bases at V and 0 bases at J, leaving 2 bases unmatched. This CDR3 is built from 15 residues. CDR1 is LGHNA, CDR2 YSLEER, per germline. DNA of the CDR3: TGCGCCAGCAGCCAACAGGGGGCGATGAACACTGAAGCTTTCTTT. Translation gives CASSQQGAMNTEAFF.

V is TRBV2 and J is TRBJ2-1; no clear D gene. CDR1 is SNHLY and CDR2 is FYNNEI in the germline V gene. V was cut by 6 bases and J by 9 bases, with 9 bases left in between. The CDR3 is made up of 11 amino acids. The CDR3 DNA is TGTGCCAGCAGCCTTTTGGTTGAGCAGTTCTTC. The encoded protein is CASSLLVEQFF.

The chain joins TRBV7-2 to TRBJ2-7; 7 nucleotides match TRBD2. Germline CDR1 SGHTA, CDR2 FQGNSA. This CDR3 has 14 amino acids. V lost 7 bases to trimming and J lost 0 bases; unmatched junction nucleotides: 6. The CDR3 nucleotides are TGTGCCAGCAAACCGCGGGGGACCTCCTACGAGCAGTACTTC. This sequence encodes CASKPRGTSYEQYF.

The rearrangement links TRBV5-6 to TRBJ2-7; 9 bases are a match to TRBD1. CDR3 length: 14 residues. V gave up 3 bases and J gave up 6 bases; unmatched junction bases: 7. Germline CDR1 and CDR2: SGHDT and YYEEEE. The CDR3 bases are TGTGCCAGCAGCTGGGACAGGGTGTTAGGCGAGCAGTACTTC. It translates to CASSWDRVLGEQYF.

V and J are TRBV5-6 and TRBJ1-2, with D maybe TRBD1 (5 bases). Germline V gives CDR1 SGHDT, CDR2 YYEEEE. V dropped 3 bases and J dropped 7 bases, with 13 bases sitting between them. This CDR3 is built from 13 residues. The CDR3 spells CASSSSTESGYTF. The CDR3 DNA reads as TGTGCCAGCAGCTCCTCGACAGAATCTGGCTACACCTTC. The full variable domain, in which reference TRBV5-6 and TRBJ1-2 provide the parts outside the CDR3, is DAGVTQSPTHLIKTRGQQVTLRCSPKSGHDTVSWYQQALGQGPQFIFQYYEEEERQRGNFPDRFSGHQFPNYSSELNVNALLLGDSALYLCASSSSTESGYTFGSGTRLTVV.

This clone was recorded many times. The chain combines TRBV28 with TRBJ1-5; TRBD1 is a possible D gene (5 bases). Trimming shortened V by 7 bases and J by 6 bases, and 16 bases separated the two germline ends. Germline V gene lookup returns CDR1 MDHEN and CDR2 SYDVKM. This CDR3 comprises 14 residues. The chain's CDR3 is CASKSPTGSQPQHF. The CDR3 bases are TGTGCCAGCAAGTCCCCCACAGGTTCTCAGCCCCAGCATTTT.